The next 24 T cell receptor beta chains were all read from a single sample in a study of T cells in Graves' hyperthyroidism and ophthalmopathy. There were TCR beta CDR3 regions amplified from RNA transcripts. First-round RT-PCR with HTBI primers amplified the TCR CDR3 region. Via MiXCR, TCRdb re-called the multiplex PCR reads, giving one row per CDR3 protein. The sample records approximately 350,000 distinct CDR3 sequences, roughly 15% being singletons. The specimen was blood. Receptor source: a woman between 55 and 75 years old with Graves' ophthalmopathy.

A few counts support this clonotype. The CDR3, as DNA: TGTGCTAGACACCAGCCCCCGATTCCTAACTATGGCTACACCTTC. Translating it yields CARHQPPIPNYGYTF. The chain uses TRBV12-5 and TRBJ1-2; D remains unclear. This CDR3 region has 15 residues. CDR1 is LGHNT and CDR2 is FRNRAP in the germline V gene. Trimming cost V 9 bases and J 0 bases, with 17 bases left between them.

This clonotype was detected ten times or more. This sequence joins TRBV27 and TRBJ2-1; 12 bases are shared with TRBD2. Unmatched junction bases numbered 16, after V lost 0 bases and J lost 4 bases. Germline V CDR1 and CDR2: MNHEY, SMNVEV (reference sequence). This CDR3 contains 21 residues. CDR3 loop: CASSLSGGWSSSGRVYNEQFF. Written as DNA, the CDR3 is TGTGCCAGCAGTTTATCGGGGGGTTGGTCGTCTAGCGGGAGGGTTTACAATGAGCAGTTCTTC.

The table lists this clonotype with many counts. The J gene is TRBJ2-7, the V gene TRBV6-1; D gene ambiguous. The CDR3 contains 12 residues. Trimming removed 6 bases at V and 3 bases at J, with 9 bases between. Germline V gives CDR1 MNHNS, CDR2 SASEGT. The CDR3 DNA sequence: TGTGCCAGCAGGGAACAGCTCTACGAGCAGTACTTC. Amino acids: CASREQLYEQYF.

This clonotype was recorded at least ten times. The chain combines TRBV29-1 with TRBJ2-7; no definite D call. The CDR3 spans 11 residues. Trimming stripped 2 bases from V and 4 bases from J, with 6 bases between. CDR1 and CDR2 (germline): SQVTM, ANQGSEA. CDR3 nucleotides: TGCAGCGTTGAAAGTCAGTACGAGCAGTACTTC. Amino acid sequence: CSVESQYEQYF.

At least ten counts were recorded for this clonotype. The CDR3 DNA follows: TGTGCCAGCAGCCTGTTTGGGTACAATGAGCAGTTCTTC. This sequence encodes CASSLFGYNEQFF. J is TRBJ2-1 and V is TRBV3-1; D not certain. V gave up 4 bases and J gave up 4 bases, with 8 bases separating them. Per germline, CDR1 LGHDT and CDR2 YNNKEL (reference sequence). CDR3 length: 13 amino acids.

This clonotype was seen at least ten times. The J gene is TRBJ2-1, the V gene TRBV11-2; D gene uncertain. Trimming removed 0 bases at V and 4 bases at J, with 4 bases between. Looked up from germline, CDR1 is SGHAT and CDR2 is FQNNGV. There are 13 residues in the CDR3. The CDR3 DNA reads as TGTGCCAGCAGCTTAGACGGGTACAATGAGCAGTTCTTC. Amino acids: CASSLDGYNEQFF.

This clonotype occurred many times. This chain links TRBV29-1 with TRBJ2-1, with TRBD1 matching 11 bases. The germline CDR1 and CDR2 sequences are SQVTM and ANQGSEA. This CDR3 has 15 amino acids. After removal of 8 bases from V and 8 bases from J, the junction contained 14 bases not matched to a gene. The CDR3 bases are TGCAGCTTGGGTGATAGGGACAGGGGGAAGGATGAGCAGTTCTTC. It encodes CSLGDRDRGKDEQFF.

This clonotype was seen ten or more times. The J gene is TRBJ2-3, the V gene TRBV28, with 7 bases lining up with TRBD1. Per germline, CDR1 MDHEN and CDR2 SYDVKM. CDR3 length: 14 amino acids. V gave up 5 bases and J gave up 1 base; unmatched junction bases: 3. The CDR3 sequence is CASSPTGGTDTQYF. CDR3 bases: TGTGCCAGCAGTCCCACAGGGGGCACAGATACGCAGTATTTT.

At least ten counts were recorded for this clonotype. The chain is built from TRBV2 and TRBJ2-7; 10 nucleotides line up with TRBD1. CDR1 and CDR2 from the germline V gene are SNHLY and FYNNEI. V lost 3 bases to trimming and J lost 7 bases; unmatched junction nucleotides: 9. The CDR3 has 15 residues. The CDR3 here is CASSDHGQGGSEQYF. The CDR3 DNA sequence: TGTGCCAGCAGTGATCACGGACAGGGGGGTTCGGAGCAGTACTTC.

This clonotype has a count of ten or more. The genes are TRBV7-9 and TRBJ2-5; 7 positions match TRBD1. The V and J ends lost 5 bases and 5 bases, in that order; junction bases with no gene match: 11. From germline, CDR1 is SEHNR and CDR2 FQNEAQ (reference sequence). The CDR3 extends over 15 amino acids. This CDR3 reads CASSPHGQQGETQYF. The CDR3 DNA reads TGTGCCAGCAGCCCCCATGGGCAACAGGGGGAGACCCAGTACTTC.

In its sample, this clonotype was seen a few times. This chain links TRBV7-3 with TRBJ2-5; 9 nucleotides agree with TRBD1. V was pared by 5 bases and J by 2 bases, with 3 bases of the junction left unmatched. Germline assignment: CDR1 SGHTA and CDR2 FQGTGA. The CDR3 contains 14 residues. CDR3 bases: TGTGCCAGCAGCAAAGACAGGGGGCAAGAGACCCAGTACTTC. It codes for CASSKDRGQETQYF.

Only a few counts were recorded for this clonotype. The chain links TRBV9 to TRBJ2-5, with a weak D call TRBD2 (6 bases). Deletions cut 5 bases from V and 5 bases from J, with 10 bases between. CDR3 length equals 12 residues. Germline V gives CDR1 SGDLS, CDR2 YYNGEE. The CDR3 nucleotides read TGTGCCAGCAGAGGGGCGGGGGAGACCCAGTACTTC. Encoded protein: CASRGAGETQYF.

This clonotype turned up a few times. V is TRBV4-1 and J is TRBJ2-7; 9 bases fit TRBD1. Germline V lookup: CDR1 MGHRA, CDR2 YSYEKL. Germline trimming cut 2 bases from V and 2 bases from J; bases unmatched to any gene: 4. The CDR3 length is 15 residues. This CDR3 is CASSQLQGAPYEQYF. CDR3 sequence (DNA): TGCGCCAGCAGCCAACTACAGGGGGCCCCCTACGAGCAGTACTTC.

This clonotype was recorded a few times. The genes are TRBV29-1 and TRBJ1-1, with D maybe TRBD1 (6 bases). V was cut by 4 bases and J by 2 bases, with 20 bases left in between. Per the germline V gene, CDR1 is SQVTM and CDR2 is ANQGSEA. The CDR3 runs 16 residues. The CDR3, as DNA: TGCAGCGTTGGTGAGGGGGGGGCTAGATCCAACACTGAAGCTTTCTTT. This codes for CSVGEGGARSNTEAFF.

The rearrangement links TRBV6-1 to TRBJ2-5; D is uncertain. CDR3 length: 14 amino acids. Germline V gives CDR1 MNHNS, CDR2 SASEGT. The V end was cut by 5 bases, the J end by 5 bases, with 15 bases between. DNA for the CDR3: TGTGCCAGCAGTTCCCCTGAGACGCGGGAGACCCAGTACTTC. Encoded protein: CASSSPETRETQYF.

This clonotype was counted ten times or more. The CDR3 DNA is TGTGCCTGGAGTGTGTGGCAGGGGGATGAAAAACTGTTTTTT. It specifies CAWSVWQGDEKLFF. The chain couples TRBV30 to TRBJ1-4; 7 bases map to TRBD1. This CDR3 comprises 14 residues. Germline values: CDR1 GTSNPN, CDR2 SVGIG (reference sequence). V shed 0 bases and J 6 bases; nucleotides not matched to a gene: 4. Full variable domain (rest looked up from reference TRBV30 and TRBJ1-4): SQTIHQWPATLVQPVGSPLSLECTVEGTSNPNLYWYRQAAGRGLQLLFYSVGIGQISSEVPQNLSASRPQDRQFILSSKKLLLSDSGFYLCAWSVWQGDEKLFFGSGTQLSVL.

This clonotype has only a few counts. This chain uses TRBV7-2 with TRBJ2-3; D may match TRBD1 or TRBD2 (7 bases each). CDR3 length equals 18 residues. The germline CDR1 and CDR2 sequences are SGHTA and FQGNSA. V was shortened by 0 bases and J by 4 bases, with 20 bases between the two germline ends. The CDR3 nucleotides are TGTACCAGCAGCTTAGCGGCAGGGGGTGACGGGAGGTCAGATACGCAGTATTTT. Translating it yields CTSSLAAGGDGRSDTQYF.

This clonotype showed up just a few times. V gene TRBV19 combines with J gene TRBJ2-7, with D tentatively TRBD2 (6 bases). The V end was cut by 3 bases, the J end by 0 bases, with 15 bases between. Germline loops: CDR1 LNHDA, CDR2 SQIVND (reference sequence). This CDR3 has 16 amino acids. For the CDR3, the DNA is TGTGCCAGTAGTATTCCTAGCGCGGATCACTCCTACGAGCAGTACTTC. Translating it yields CASSIPSADHSYEQYF.

This clonotype was found a few times. The rearrangement joins TRBV29-1 to TRBJ2-7; D might be TRBD2 (6 bases). The V and J ends lost 6 bases and 4 bases respectively, with 22 bases between them. Germline V gene lookup returns CDR1 SQVTM and CDR2 ANQGSEA. This CDR3 is 15 amino acids long. The CDR3 here is CSVSGVGGWGYEQYF. CDR3 coding DNA: TGCAGCGTGAGTGGGGTTGGAGGGTGGGGTTACGAGCAGTACTTC.

This clonotype has ten or more counts. The rearrangement links TRBV12-3 or TRBV12-4 to TRBJ2-7; TRBD1 matches 7 bases. This CDR3 is 12 amino acids long. With V trimmed by 6 bases and J by 3 bases, 2 bases remained unmatched. In nucleotides, the CDR3 is TGTGCCAGCAGAAGGGACAGCTACGAGCAGTACTTC. This sequence encodes CASRRDSYEQYF.

This clonotype was counted at least ten times. The chain joins TRBV6-5 to TRBJ2-3; D gene ambiguous. With 4 bases removed from V and 3 bases from J, the gap between germline ends came to 8 bases. The CDR3 runs 13 residues. The germline gives CDR1 MNHEY, CDR2 SVGAGI. This CDR3 is CASSFRVTDTQYF. CDR3 sequence (DNA): TGTGCCAGCAGTTTCCGAGTTACAGATACGCAGTATTTT.

This clonotype was observed a handful of times. The chain recombines TRBV20-1 with TRBJ2-1; D perhaps matches TRBD1 (5 bases). This CDR3 comprises 13 residues. Between the trimmed V and J ends, which lost 5 bases and 0 bases, there was a span of 8 bases. The germline V gene has CDR1 DFQATT and CDR2 SNEGSKA (reference sequence). CDR3 sequence: CSAHRYSYNEQFF. CDR3 in DNA: TGCAGTGCTCACAGGTACTCCTACAATGAGCAGTTCTTC.

This clonotype was observed at least ten times. CDR3 amino acids: CASSPGTAWNTEAFF. As DNA, the CDR3 is TGTGCCAGCAGCCCTGGGACAGCCTGGAACACTGAAGCTTTCTTT. The chain combines TRBV9 with TRBJ1-1, with 7 bases that match TRBD1. V was clipped by 4 bases and J by 1 base; unmatched bases: 7. CDR1 is SGDLS and CDR2 is YYNGEE in the germline V gene. This CDR3 region has 15 residues.

This clonotype was seen ten or more times. Here the CDR3 DNA reads TGTGCCAGCAGTTTAACGAACCGGGGCCTCTCCCCCGAAGATCTGTTTTTT. It translates to CASSLTNRGLSPEDLFF. The chain couples TRBV28 to TRBJ1-4, with a tentative D call TRBD1 (5 bases). V was pared by 2 bases and J by 14 bases, with 27 bases between. CDR1 is MDHEN, CDR2 SYDVKM, per germline. The CDR3 has 17 residues.